A single count supports the clone carrying this T cell receptor beta chain. The antigen is undetermined. These data are taken from a study of PD-1 blockade in classical Hodgkin lymphoma. Study conclusions and caveats: Newly diagnosed patients had diversity similar to the baseline diversity of complete responders.

The CDR3 has 15 residues. Germline CDR1 reads SGHRS; CDR2 reads YFSETQ. V shed 3 bases and J 5 bases; nucleotides not matched to a gene: 5. The data were produced by immunoSEQ multiplex PCR, yet TCRdb's version contains in-frame clones alone and is incomplete. This table holds about 6,800 clones, 75% to 85% found once. Each of the patients experienced relapse following autologous stem cell transplantation, and their brentuximab vedotin exposure differed. The specimen comprised peripheral blood mononuclear cells (PBMCs), sampled before the second cycle of nivolumab. The chain couples TRBV5-1 to TRBJ2-3, with 11 bases fitting TRBD2. The receptor was derived from a human donor with classical Hodgkin lymphoma. CDR3 DNA sequence: TGCGCCAGCAGCTCAACTAGCGGGAGCGGAGATACGCAGTATTTT. Amino acids: CASSSTSGSGDTQYF.